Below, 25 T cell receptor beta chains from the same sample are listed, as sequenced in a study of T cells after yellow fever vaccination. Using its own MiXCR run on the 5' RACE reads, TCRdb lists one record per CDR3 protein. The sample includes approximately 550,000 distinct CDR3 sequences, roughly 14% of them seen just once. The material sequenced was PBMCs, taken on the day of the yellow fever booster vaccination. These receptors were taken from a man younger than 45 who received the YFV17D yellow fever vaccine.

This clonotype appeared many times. DNA of the CDR3: TGCGCCAGCAGCCTCTTAGTTGCCGGGACAGGGGGCCTCCAAGGGATGAACACTGAAGCTTTCTTT. Protein sequence: CASSLLVAGTGGLQGMNTEAFF. The V and J genes are TRBV4-1 and TRBJ1-1, with 12 bases fitting TRBD1. The germline gives CDR1 MGHRA, CDR2 YSYEKL. The CDR3 runs to 22 residues. With 4 bases clipped from V and 0 bases from J, the junction kept 21 bases outside the gene matches.

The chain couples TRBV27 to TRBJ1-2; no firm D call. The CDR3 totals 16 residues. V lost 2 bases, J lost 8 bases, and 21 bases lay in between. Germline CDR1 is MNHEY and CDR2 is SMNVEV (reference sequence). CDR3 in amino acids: CASSLVSSTWVEGYTF. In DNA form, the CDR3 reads TGTGCCAGCAGTTTAGTATCATCAACTTGGGTGGAAGGCTACACCTTC.

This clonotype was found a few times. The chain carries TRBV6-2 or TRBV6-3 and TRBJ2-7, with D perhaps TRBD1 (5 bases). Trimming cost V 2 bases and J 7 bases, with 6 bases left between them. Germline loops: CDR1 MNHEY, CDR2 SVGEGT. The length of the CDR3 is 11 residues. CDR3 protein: CASSYGAEQYF. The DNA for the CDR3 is TGTGCCAGCAGTTACGGGGCAGAGCAGTACTTC.

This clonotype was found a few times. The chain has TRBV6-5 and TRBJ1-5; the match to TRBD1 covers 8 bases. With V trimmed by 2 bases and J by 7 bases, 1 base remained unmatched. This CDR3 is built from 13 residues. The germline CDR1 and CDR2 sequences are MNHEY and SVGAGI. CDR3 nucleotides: TGTGCCAGCAGTTACCGGGACAGGCAGCCCCAGCATTTT. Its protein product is CASSYRDRQPQHF.

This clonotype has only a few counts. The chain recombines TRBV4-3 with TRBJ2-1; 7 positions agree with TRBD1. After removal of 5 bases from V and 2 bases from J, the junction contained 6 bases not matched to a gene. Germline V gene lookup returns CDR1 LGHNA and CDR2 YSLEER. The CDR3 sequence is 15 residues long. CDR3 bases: TGCGCCAGCAGCAGATCCGGGACAGCCTACAATGAGCAGTTCTTC. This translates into CASSRSGTAYNEQFF.

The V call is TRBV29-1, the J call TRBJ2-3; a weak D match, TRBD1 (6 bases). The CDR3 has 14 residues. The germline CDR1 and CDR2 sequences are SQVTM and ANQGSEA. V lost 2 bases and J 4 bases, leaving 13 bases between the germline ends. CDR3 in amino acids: CSVERDTSPDTQYF. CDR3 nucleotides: TGCAGCGTTGAACGGGACACTTCTCCAGATACGCAGTATTTT.

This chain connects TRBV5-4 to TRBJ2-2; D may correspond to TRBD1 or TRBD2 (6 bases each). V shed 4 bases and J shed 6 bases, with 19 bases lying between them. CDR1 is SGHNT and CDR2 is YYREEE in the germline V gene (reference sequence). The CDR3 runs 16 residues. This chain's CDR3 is CASSVDEGGFAGELFF. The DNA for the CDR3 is TGTGCCAGCAGCGTCGACGAGGGGGGATTTGCCGGGGAGCTGTTTTTT. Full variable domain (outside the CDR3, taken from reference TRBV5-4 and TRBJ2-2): ETGVTQSPTHLIKTRGQQVTLRCSSQSGHNTVSWYQQALGQGPQFIFQYYREEENGRGNFPPRFSGLQFPNYSSELNVNALELDDSALYLCASSVDEGGFAGELFFGEGSRLTVL.

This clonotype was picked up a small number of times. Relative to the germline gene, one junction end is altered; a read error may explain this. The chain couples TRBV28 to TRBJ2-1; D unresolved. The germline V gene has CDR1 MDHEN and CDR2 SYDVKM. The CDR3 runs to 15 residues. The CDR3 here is CASRPRTWNYHEQFF. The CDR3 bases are TGTGCCAGCAGGCCCCGGACGTGGAACTACCATGAGCAGTTCTTC.

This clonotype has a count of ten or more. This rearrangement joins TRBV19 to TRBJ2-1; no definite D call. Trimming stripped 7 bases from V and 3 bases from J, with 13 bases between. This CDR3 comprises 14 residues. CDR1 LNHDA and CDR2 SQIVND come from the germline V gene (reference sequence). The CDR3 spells CASKTYGDYNEQFF. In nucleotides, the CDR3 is TGTGCCAGTAAAACTTATGGGGACTACAATGAGCAGTTCTTC.

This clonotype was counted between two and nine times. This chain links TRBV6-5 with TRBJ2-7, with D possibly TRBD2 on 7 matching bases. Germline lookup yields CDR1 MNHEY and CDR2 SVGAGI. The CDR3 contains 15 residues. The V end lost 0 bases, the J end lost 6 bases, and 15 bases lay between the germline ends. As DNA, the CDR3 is TGTGCCAGCAGTTACTCCGGGACTACCAGGGGCGAGCAGTACTTC. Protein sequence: CASSYSGTTRGEQYF.

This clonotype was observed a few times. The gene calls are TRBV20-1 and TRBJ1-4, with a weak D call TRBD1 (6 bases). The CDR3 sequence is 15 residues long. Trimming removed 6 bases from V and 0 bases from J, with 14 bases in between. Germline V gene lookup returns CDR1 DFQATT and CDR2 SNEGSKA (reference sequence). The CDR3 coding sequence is TGCAGTGCAGCCGGGACAACAACAACTAATGAAAAACTGTTTTTT. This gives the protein CSAAGTTTTNEKLFF.

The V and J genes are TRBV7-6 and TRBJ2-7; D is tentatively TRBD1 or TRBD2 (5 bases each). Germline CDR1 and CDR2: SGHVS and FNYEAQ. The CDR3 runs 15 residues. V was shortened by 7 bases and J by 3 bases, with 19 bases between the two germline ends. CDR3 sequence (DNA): TGTGCCAGCACCTCTGAACCGGGACGGCTCTACGAGCAGTACTTC. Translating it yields CASTSEPGRLYEQYF. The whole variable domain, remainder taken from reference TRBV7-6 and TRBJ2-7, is GAGVSQSPRYKVTKRGQDVALRCDPISGHVSLYWYRQALGQGPEFLTYFNYEAQQDKSGLPNDRFSAERPEGSISTLTIQRTEQRDSAMYRCASTSEPGRLYEQYFGPGTRLTVT.

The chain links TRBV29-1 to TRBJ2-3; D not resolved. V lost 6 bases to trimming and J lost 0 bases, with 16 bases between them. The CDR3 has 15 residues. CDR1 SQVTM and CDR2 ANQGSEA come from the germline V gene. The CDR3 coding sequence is TGCAGCGTCCGCCCACTTAGGGCTAGCACAGATACGCAGTATTTT. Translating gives CSVRPLRASTDTQYF.

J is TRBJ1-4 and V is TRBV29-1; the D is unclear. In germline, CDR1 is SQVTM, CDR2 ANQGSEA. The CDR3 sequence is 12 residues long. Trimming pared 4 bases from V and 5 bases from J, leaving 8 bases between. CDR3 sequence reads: CSVGSGNEKLFF. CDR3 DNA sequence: TGCAGCGTTGGTTCCGGGAATGAAAAACTGTTTTTT.

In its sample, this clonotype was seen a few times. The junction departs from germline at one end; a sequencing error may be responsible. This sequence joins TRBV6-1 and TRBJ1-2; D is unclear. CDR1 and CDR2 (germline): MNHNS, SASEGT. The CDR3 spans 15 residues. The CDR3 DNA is TGTGCCAACAGTGAACTCCTTGGGCGGACCTTCGGCTACACCTTC. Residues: CANSELLGRTFGYTF.

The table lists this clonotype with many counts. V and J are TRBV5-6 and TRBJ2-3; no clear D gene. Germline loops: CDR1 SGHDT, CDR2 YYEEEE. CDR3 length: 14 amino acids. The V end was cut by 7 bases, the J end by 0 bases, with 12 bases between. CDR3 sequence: CASGLVGSTDTQYF. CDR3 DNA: TGTGCCAGCGGGCTAGTAGGAAGCACAGATACGCAGTATTTT.

The CDR3 region has the DNA TGTGCCAGCAGCTTCACTAGAAACACCGGGGAGCTGTTTTTT. Translated, it gives CASSFTRNTGELFF. The rearrangement links TRBV3-1 to TRBJ2-2; TRBD2 might be the D (5 bases). V lost 5 bases to trimming and J lost 2 bases, with 9 bases between them. CDR3 length: 14 amino acids. Germline V gene sequence: CDR1 LGHDT, CDR2 YNNKEL (reference sequence).

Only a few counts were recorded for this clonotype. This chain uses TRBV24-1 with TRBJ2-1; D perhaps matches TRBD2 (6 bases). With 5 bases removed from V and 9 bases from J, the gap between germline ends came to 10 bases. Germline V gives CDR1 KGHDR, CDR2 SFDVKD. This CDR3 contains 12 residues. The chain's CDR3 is CATSGSGVEQFF. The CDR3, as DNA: TGTGCCACCAGTGGGTCGGGGGTTGAGCAGTTCTTC.

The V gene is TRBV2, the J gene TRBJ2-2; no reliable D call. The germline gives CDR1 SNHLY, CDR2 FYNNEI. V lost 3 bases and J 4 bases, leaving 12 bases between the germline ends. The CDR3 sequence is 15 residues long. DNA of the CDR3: TGTGCCAGCAGTGAGAGTTCGCCCGGCACCGGGGAGCTGTTTTTT. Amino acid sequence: CASSESSPGTGELFF.

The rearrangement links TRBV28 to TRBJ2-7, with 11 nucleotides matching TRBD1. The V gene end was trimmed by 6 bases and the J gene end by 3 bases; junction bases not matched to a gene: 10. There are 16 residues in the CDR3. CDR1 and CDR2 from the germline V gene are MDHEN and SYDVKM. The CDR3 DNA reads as TGTGCCAGCAGACCCATGGACAGGGGGCTAGACTACGAGCAGTACTTC. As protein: CASRPMDRGLDYEQYF.

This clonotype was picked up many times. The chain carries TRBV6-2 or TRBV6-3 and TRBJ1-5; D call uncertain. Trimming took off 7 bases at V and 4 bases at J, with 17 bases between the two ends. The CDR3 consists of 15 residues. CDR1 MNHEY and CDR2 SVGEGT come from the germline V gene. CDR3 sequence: CASTKGALGNQPQHF. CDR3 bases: TGTGCCAGCACCAAGGGCGCTCTTGGGAATCAGCCCCAGCATTTT.

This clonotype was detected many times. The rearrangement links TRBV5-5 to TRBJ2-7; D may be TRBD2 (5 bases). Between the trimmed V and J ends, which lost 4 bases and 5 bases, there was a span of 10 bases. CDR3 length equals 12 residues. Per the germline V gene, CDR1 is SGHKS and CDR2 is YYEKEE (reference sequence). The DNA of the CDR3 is TGTGCCAGCAGCCTTCTAGCCCACGAGCAGTACTTC. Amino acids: CASSLLAHEQYF. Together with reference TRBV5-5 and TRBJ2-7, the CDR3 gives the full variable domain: DAGVTQSPTHLIKTRGQQVTLRCSPISGHKSVSWYQQVLGQGPQFIFQYYEKEERGRGNFPDRFSARQFPNYSSELNVNALLLGDSALYLCASSLLAHEQYFGPGTRLTVT.

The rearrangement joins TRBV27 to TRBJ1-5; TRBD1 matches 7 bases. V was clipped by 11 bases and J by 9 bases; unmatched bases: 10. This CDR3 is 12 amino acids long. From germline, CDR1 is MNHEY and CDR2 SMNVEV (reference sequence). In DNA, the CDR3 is TGTGCCGCCCGACAGGGTGGTCGGCCCCAGCATTTT. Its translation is CAARQGGRPQHF.

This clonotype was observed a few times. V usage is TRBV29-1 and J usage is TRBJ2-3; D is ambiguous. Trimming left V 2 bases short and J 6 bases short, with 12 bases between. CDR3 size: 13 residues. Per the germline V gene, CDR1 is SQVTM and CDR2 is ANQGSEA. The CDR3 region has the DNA TGCAGCGTTGAACCTCCACTGGTGGATACGCAGTATTTT. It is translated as CSVEPPLVDTQYF.

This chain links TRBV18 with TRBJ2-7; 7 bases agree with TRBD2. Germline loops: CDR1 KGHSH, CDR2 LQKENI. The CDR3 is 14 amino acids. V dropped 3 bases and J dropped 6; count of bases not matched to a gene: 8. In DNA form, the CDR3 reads TGTGCCAGCTCACCGAAGGGACTATCATCCGAGCAGTACTTC. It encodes CASSPKGLSSEQYF.